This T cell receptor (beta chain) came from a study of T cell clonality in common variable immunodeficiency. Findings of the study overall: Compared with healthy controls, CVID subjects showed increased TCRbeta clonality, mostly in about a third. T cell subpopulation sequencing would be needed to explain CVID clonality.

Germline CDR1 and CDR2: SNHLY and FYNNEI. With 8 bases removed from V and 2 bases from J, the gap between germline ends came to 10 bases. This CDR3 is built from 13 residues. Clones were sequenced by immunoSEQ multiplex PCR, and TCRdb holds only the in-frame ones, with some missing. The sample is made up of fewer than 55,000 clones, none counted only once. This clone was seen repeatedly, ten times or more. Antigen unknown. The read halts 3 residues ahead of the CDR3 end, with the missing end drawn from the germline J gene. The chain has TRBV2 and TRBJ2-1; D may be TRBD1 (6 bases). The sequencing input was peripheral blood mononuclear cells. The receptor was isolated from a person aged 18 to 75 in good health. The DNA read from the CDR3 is TGTGCCAGCCGGGACACAACCTACAATGAG. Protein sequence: CASRDTTYNE. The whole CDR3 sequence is CASRDTTYNEQFF.